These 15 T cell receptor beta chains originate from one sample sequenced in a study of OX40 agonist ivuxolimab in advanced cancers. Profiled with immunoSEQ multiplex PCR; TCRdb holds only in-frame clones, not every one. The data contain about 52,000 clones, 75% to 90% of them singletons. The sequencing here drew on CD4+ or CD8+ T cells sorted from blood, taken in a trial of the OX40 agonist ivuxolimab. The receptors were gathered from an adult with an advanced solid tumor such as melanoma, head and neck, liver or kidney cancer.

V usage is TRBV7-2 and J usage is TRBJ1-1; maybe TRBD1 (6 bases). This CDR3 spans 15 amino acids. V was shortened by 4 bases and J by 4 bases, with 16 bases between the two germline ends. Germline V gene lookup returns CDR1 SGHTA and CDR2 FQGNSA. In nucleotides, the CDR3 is TGTGCCAGCAGCTCCGTGAATACAGGGAGCACTGAAGCTTTCTTT. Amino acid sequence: CASSSVNTGSTEAFF.

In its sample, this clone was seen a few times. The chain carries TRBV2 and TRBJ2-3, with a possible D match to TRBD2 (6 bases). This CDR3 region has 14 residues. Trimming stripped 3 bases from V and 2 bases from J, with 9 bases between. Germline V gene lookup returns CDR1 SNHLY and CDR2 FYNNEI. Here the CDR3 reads CASSEAGSTDTQYF. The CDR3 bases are TGTGCCAGCAGTGAGGCGGGATCCACAGATACGCAGTATTTT.

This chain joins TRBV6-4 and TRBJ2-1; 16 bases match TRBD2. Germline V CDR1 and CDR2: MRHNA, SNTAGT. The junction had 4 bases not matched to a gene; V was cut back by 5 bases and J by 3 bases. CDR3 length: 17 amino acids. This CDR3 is CASSTGTSGRVYNEQFF. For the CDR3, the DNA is TGTGCCAGCAGTACCGGGACTAGCGGGAGGGTCTACAATGAGCAGTTCTTC.

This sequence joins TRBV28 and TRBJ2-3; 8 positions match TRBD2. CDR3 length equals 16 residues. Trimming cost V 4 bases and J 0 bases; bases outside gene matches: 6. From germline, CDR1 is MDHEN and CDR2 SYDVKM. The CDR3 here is CASSSRGGESTDTQYF. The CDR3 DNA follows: TGTGCCAGCAGTTCCCGGGGGGGCGAGAGCACAGATACGCAGTATTTT. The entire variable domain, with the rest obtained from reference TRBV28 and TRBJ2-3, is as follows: DVKVTQSSRYLVKRTGEKVFLECVQDMDHENMFWYRQDPGLGLRLIYFSYDVKMKEKGDIPEGYSVSREKKERFSLILESASTNQTSMYLCASSSRGGESTDTQYFGPGTRLTVL.

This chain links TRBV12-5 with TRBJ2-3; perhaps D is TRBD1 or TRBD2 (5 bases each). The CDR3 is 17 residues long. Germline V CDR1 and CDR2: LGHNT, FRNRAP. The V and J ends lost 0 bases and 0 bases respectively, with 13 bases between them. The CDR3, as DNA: TGTGCTAGTGGTTTGGTACGGGGCGGGTTTAGCACAGATACGCAGTATTTT. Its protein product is CASGLVRGGFSTDTQYF.

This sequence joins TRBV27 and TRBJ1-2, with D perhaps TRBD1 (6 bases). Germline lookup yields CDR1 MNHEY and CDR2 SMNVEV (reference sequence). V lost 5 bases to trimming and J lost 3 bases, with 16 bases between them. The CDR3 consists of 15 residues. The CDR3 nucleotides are TGTGCCAGCAGTACCAGAAGGGGGGGGGACTATGGCTACACCTTC. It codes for CASSTRRGGDYGYTF.

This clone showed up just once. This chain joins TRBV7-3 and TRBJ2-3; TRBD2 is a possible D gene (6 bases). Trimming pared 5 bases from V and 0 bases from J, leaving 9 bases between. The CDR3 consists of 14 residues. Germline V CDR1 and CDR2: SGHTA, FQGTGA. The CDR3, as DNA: TGTGCCAGCAGCCCGACTAGTAGCACAGATACGCAGTATTTT. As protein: CASSPTSSTDTQYF.

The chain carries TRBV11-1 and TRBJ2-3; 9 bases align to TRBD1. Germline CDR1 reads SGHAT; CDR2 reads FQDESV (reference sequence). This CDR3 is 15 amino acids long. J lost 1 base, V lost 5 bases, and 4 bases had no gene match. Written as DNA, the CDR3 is TGTGCCAGCAGCAAACAGGGGGCTGGCACAGATACGCAGTATTTT. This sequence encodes CASSKQGAGTDTQYF.

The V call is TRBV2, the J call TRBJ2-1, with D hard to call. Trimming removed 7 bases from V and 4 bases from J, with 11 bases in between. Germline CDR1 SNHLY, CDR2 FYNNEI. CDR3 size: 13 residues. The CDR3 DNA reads TGTGCCAGCACCCGGGCTGGGTACAATGAGCAGTTCTTC. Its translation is CASTRAGYNEQFF.

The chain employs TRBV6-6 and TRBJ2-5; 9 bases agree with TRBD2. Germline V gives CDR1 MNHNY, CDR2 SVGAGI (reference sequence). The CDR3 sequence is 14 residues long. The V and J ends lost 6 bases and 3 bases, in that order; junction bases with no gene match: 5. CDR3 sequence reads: CASRTGLAEETQYF. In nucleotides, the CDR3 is TGTGCCAGCAGGACGGGACTAGCTGAAGAGACCCAGTACTTC.

CDR3 DNA sequence: TGCGCCAGCAGCGGTGGGGACCTACCCAGCACAGATACGCAGTATTTT. Translation: CASSGGDLPSTDTQYF. The J gene is TRBJ2-3, the V gene TRBV5-1, with D perhaps TRBD1 or TRBD2 (5 bases each). Germline V gene lookup returns CDR1 SGHRS and CDR2 YFSETQ. V was pared by 4 bases and J by 0 bases, with 15 bases between. CDR3 length: 16 amino acids. The full variable domain, completed using reference TRBV5-1 and TRBJ2-3, is KAGVTQTPRYLIKTRGQQVTLSCSPISGHRSVSWYQQTPGQGLQFLFEYFSETQRNKGNFPGRFSGRQFSNSRSEMNVSTLELGDSALYLCASSGGDLPSTDTQYFGPGTRLTVL.

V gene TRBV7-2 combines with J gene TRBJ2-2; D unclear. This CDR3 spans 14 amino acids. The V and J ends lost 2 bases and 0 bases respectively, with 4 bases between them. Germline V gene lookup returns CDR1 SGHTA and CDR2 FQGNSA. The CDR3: CASSLRANTGELFF. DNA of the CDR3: TGTGCCAGCAGCTTAAGAGCGAACACCGGGGAGCTGTTTTTT.

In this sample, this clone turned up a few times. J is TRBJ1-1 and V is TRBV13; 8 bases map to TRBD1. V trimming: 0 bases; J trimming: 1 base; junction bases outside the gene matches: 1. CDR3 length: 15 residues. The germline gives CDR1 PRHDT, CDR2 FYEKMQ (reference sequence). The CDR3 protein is CASSLGDRENTEAFF. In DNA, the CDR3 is TGTGCCAGCAGCTTAGGGGACAGGGAGAACACTGAAGCTTTCTTT.

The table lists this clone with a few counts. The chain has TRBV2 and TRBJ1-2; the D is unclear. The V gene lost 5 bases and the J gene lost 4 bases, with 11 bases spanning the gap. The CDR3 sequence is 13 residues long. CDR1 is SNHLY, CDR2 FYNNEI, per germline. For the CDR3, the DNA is TGTGCCAGCAGTCCAGAACAGTCCTATGGCTACACCTTC. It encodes CASSPEQSYGYTF.

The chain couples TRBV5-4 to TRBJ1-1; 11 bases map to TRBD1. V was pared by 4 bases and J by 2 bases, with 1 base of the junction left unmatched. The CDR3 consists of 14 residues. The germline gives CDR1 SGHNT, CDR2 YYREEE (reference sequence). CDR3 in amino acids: CASSRTGGNTEAFF. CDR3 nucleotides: TGTGCCAGCAGCCGGACAGGGGGCAACACTGAAGCTTTCTTT.